The present T cell receptor beta chain was sequenced within a study of T cell repertoires in cytomegalovirus infection (dated by TCRdb to between 2017 and 2020). Study-level background: Recently identified HLA-C-restricted CMV epitopes, whose presentation resists viral immunomodulation, were targeted by peptide stimulations together with well-studied HLA-B-restricted epitopes. Donor HLA type was relevant to the analysis, because carriage of CMV infection together with the matching HLA type was indicated by public TCR beta signatures.

The investigation overall reported the following: The ex vivo response was dominated by HLA-C-restricted CMV-specific TCR beta clonotypes, which also provided the single most frequent clonotype in two of eight donors. Cumulative frequency of public TCR beta family members discriminated carriers of CMV infection plus the relevant HLA type in this cohort and an independent approximately 400-donor cohort.

The treatment or condition label, as the study defines it: in vitro stimulation with specific CMV peptide epitopes to enrich CMV-specific T cells. Sequencing relied on an Illumina HiSeq 1500. TCRdb trimmed the raw reads at Q25, called clones with MiXCR and kept productive beta chains. Rows are combined by CDR3 protein, so each entry shows the most common genes and DNA. In all, the sample holds about 500,000 distinct CDR3 sequences, and around 35% of those were seen once. The ten largest clones capture under 20% of the sample. With respect to this clonotype: This clone's antigen is unknown. Relative to the germline gene, one junction end is altered; a read error may explain this.

This TCR derives from a human donor in good health (CMV status not recorded). Some clones in this sample may be carry-over from other donors' samples. The source was cultured PBMCs, collected from culture after CMV antigen stimulation.

At the DNA level, the sequence is TGTGCCAGCGCAGGAGCCCCCTATAATGAGCAGTTCTTC. Translated, it gives CASAGAPYNEQFF. The chain links TRBV7-2 with TRBJ2-1; a confident D gene designation cannot be given. CDR1 is given as SGHTA and CDR2 as FQGNSA, both from the germline V gene. The cysteine opens and the phenylalanine closes a CDR3 of 13 amino acids. The kept DNA is CDR3 alone, 39 bases in frame from the first base.